Below are 7 T cell receptor beta chains sequenced from a single sample in a study of CD8+CD57+ T cells in acquired aplastic anemia. By flow cytometry, patients selected for sequencing had shown an expansion of CD8+CD57+ cells. The study profiled TCR beta VDJ and CDR3 using genomic DNA as template. TCRdb reprocessed the reads via MiXCR and lists one record per CDR3 protein. Of fewer than 250,000 distinct CDR3 sequences in the sample, 45% to 50% were seen once. The sample taken for sequencing was sorted CD4+, CD8+, or CD8+CD57+ T cells (not recorded which) from PBMCs. The receptors stem from a human donor with aplastic anemia.

This clonotype was found a few times. This chain links TRBV4-1 with TRBJ1-2, with D possibly matching TRBD1 (5 bases). Germline assignment: CDR1 MGHRA and CDR2 YSYEKL. The ends were cut back, 0 bases at V and 6 bases at J, with 11 bases in the middle. This CDR3 spans 14 amino acids. For the CDR3, the DNA is TGCGCCAGCAGCCAAGACAGGGCAGGAGATGGCTACACCTTC. Its protein is CASSQDRAGDGYTF.

The genes are TRBV20-1 and TRBJ1-6, with D uncertain. Per the germline V gene, CDR1 is DFQATT and CDR2 is SNEGSKA (reference sequence). The CDR3 covers 15 residues. V was pared by 0 bases and J by 10 bases, with 16 bases between. CDR3 nucleotide sequence: TGCAGTGCTAGAGACTCCGACGGAGGGAGCTCACCCCTCCACTTT. It specifies CSARDSDGGSSPLHF.

Points on this clonotype: An end of the junction does not agree with germline; a read error may underlie this. This chain uses TRBV20-1 with TRBJ1-6, with 7 positions matching TRBD1. This CDR3 comprises 14 residues. CDR1 and CDR2 (germline): DFQATT, SNEGSKA (reference sequence). The CDR3 bases are TGCAGTGCTGGCCGGGACGACAGGGAAAGGGGTTTTCGCTTT. Translation: CSAGRDDRERGFRF.

In this sample, this clonotype turned up a few times. J is TRBJ2-7 and V is TRBV10-3; D not certain. This CDR3 contains 11 residues. The V and J ends lost 4 bases and 7 bases respectively, with 8 bases between them. Germline CDR1 reads ENHRY; CDR2 reads SYGVKD. As DNA, the CDR3 is TGTGCCATCAGTGTCGGCAATGAGCAGTACTTC. It yields the protein CAISVGNEQYF.

V usage is TRBV19 and J usage is TRBJ1-3; D gene ambiguous. The CDR3 has 18 residues. Germline CDR1 reads LNHDA; CDR2 reads SQIVND (reference sequence). Trimming removed 7 bases from V and 0 bases from J, with 22 bases in between. CDR3 region: CASNLGGTATHSGNTIYF. CDR3 sequence (DNA): TGTGCCAGTAATCTGGGTGGTACAGCAACTCACTCTGGAAACACCATATATTTT. Using reference TRBV19 and TRBJ1-3 for the parts outside the CDR3, the full variable domain is DGGITQSPKYLFRKEGQNVTLSCEQNLNHDAMYWYRQDPGQGLRLIYYSQIVNDFQKGDIAEGYSVSREKKESFPLTVTSAQKNPTAFYLCASNLGGTATHSGNTIYFGEGSWLTVV.

The V gene is TRBV11-2, the J gene TRBJ1-2, with D perhaps TRBD1 (6 bases). Trimming pared 3 bases from V and 0 bases from J, leaving 8 bases between. CDR1 and CDR2 (germline): SGHAT, FQNNGV. This CDR3 is built from 14 residues. CDR3 in amino acids: CASSLDSSNYGYTF. The CDR3 DNA is TGTGCCAGCAGCTTGGACAGCTCTAACTATGGCTACACCTTC.

This chain's CDR3 is CASSDYRGRNTEAFF. The CDR3 coding sequence is TGCGCCAGCAGTGATTACAGGGGGAGGAACACTGAAGCTTTCTTT. V and J are TRBV10-1 and TRBJ1-1; 8 bases agree with TRBD1. CDR3 length equals 15 residues. Germline assignment: CDR1 WNHNN and CDR2 SYGVQD (reference sequence). After removal of 3 bases from V and 1 base from J, the junction contained 4 bases not matched to a gene.